The rows below give T cell receptor beta chains drawn from one sample of a study of OX40 agonist ivuxolimab in advanced cancers. Using immunoSEQ multiplex PCR, the repertoire was profiled, and TCRdb retains in-frame clones only, with some absent. The profile shows approximately 61,000 clones, around nine tenths of them singletons. The sample was CD4+ or CD8+ T cells sorted from blood, taken in a trial of the OX40 agonist ivuxolimab. These receptors all stem from an adult with an advanced solid tumor such as melanoma, head and neck, liver or kidney cancer. CDR3s include the opening cysteine and the closing phenylalanine or tryptophan. The order of the fields is V gene, CDR3 protein.

V gene: TRBV5-6
CDR3 protein: CASSRGQVNEKLFF

V gene: TRBV6-5
CDR3 protein: CASSYYARGTNSPLHF

V gene: TRBV4-3
CDR3 protein: CASSQVPREQETQYF

V gene: TRBV27
CDR3 protein: CASSPRREGDEQYF

V gene: TRBV7-3
CDR3 protein: CASSLDRDRAGYTF

V gene: TRBV7-7
CDR3 protein: CASSTSLTGELFF

V gene: TRBV15
CDR3 protein: CATSRERDRGYEQYF

V gene: TRBV5-8
CDR3 protein: CASSTRGGSTYEQYF

V gene: TRBV5-4
CDR3 protein: CASSLRDSQETQYF

V gene: TRBV7-9
CDR3 protein: CASTTLGFNEQFF

V gene: TRBV4-3
CDR3 protein: CASSQESTTNTGELFF

V gene: TRBV6-1
CDR3 protein: CASTAGARNGYGYTF

V gene: TRBV7-9
CDR3 protein: CASSRGWGGDHTDTQYF

V gene: TRBV11-2
CDR3 protein: CASRGASGRLNYNEQFF

V gene: TRBV5-3
CDR3 protein: CARSPGLGGEKLFF